This T cell receptor (beta chain) was obtained from a study of blood T cell repertoires in COVID-19 (dated by TCRdb to about 2020). About the investigation overall: The collaborator samples originated in the United States, Italy and Spain and spanned the acute and convalescent phases of COVID-19. The prospective study material was composed of cDNA or gDNA derived from T cells, B-cell-depleted T cells, or PBMCs. Deeply sampled blood TCRbeta repertoires from subjects exposed to, actively infected with, or recovered from COVID-19 were included in the dataset. A freely available public database, intended as a resource for researchers studying the immune response to SARS-CoV-2, is where the repertoires were released. Samples were obtained from the ongoing ImmuneRACE study (first 160 participants) and from 1,254 subjects provided by 6 global collaborators. Nearly every sample came with metadata listing a de-identified subject ID, COVID-19 status, age in years and sex. Where available, HLA class I and class II types were taken from metadata supplied by the sample provider and were not determined by assay-based typing.

Collaborating institutions collected whole blood in K2EDTA tubes following their own protocols. For TCRbeta analysis, collaborators shipped samples in one of three forms: frozen whole blood, isolated PBMCs, or DNA extracted from either of those sample types. TCRbeta CDR3 regions were amplified from genomic DNA using the immunoSEQ Assay, a bias-controlled multiplex PCR. As for how the authors treated the data: Nucleated cell counts per sample were estimated from amplification of reference gene primers within the assay. To quantify the absolute abundance of each unique TCRbeta CDR3 rearrangement, sequence reads were collapsed and filtered. For each sample, productive Simpson clonality was calculated by taking the square root of Simpson's diversity index across productive rearrangements. TCRdb provides this immuneACCESS table in a form limited to in-frame rearrangements. Some clones are lacking; in checked studies, under half of them reflect an unresolved V gene, and why the rest are absent is not known. The V and J calls and clone size were taken over from that table, and D and trimming were inferred from the DNA. Counted in this sample were over 40,000 clones; under 85% of them appeared once. The ten largest clones represent 7% to 8.5% of the sample.

The paper's findings and limits, for the study overall: Clinical and demographic metadata were provided uncurated, with the amount varying by source and participant.

Comment on this clone: The antigen it binds to is not known. No per-base quality is available; no much larger clone lies one base away.

The material sequenced was peripheral blood. The TCR sequence derives from a man between 60 and 75 years old with active COVID-19.

DNA sequence: TGTGCCAGTAGTATATCTAGCGCCGATACGCAGTATTTT. This is translated as CASSISSADTQYF. The chain is assembled from TRBV19 and TRBJ2-3, with TRBD2 perhaps the D gene, on 6 matching bases. CDR1 and CDR2, looked up from the germline V gene (reference sequence), are LNHDA and SQIVND. Measured from the cysteine to the phenylalanine, the CDR3 is 13 residues long. The sequence is cut down to CDR3 DNA, 39 bases in frame from base 1. Relative to germline, V is 2 bases shorter and J is 6 bases shorter, with 9 bases between their ends.